Included here is one TCR beta chain sequence, with context. This CDR3 comprises 17 residues. Germline CDR1 reads SGDLS; CDR2 reads YYNGEE. V dropped 4 bases and J dropped 0 bases, with 16 bases sitting between them. These data are taken from a study of blood T cell repertoires in COVID-19. TCRdb's table, derived via immunoSEQ multiplex PCR, lists solely in-frame clones and lacks some. Of approximately 500,000 clones listed, 70% to 90% are singletons. The chain joins TRBV9 to TRBJ2-2, with D maybe TRBD2 (5 bases). The sample consisted of peripheral blood. This sequence originates from a woman aged 45-59 years with COVID-19, enrolled during active disease. CDR3: CASSPLPSPTNTGELFF. The CDR3 DNA is TGTGCCAGCAGCCCTCTTCCTAGCCCTACGAACACCGGGGAGCTGTTTTTT.